The rows below give T cell receptor beta chains drawn from one sample of a study of blood T cell repertoires in COVID-19. Using immunoSEQ multiplex PCR, the repertoire was profiled, and TCRdb retains in-frame clones only, with some absent. The sample holds roughly 120,000 clones, 80% to 90% seen once. The sample consisted of peripheral blood. The origin of the receptors is a man aged 70-80 years who had recovered from COVID-19. The CDR3 runs from the conserved cysteine through the conserved F or W.

>16|TRBJ1-2|TRBV7-9
CASSLGAGGQNYGYTF
>16|TRBJ2-5|TRBV11-2
CASSSPPGTSGPTQYF
>14|TRBJ1-2|TRBV10-3
CAISELDSYYGYTF
>15|TRBJ2-3|TRBV4-2
CASSPRESSTDTQYF
>14|TRBJ1-1|TRBV5-4
CASSTRDRLGEAFF
>15|TRBJ1-4|TRBV7-9
CASSPQGAPNEKLFF
>14|TRBJ2-2|TRBV9
CASSASGNTGELFF
>13|TRBJ1-2|TRBV6-2/TRBV6-3
CASSYKVTDGYTF
>17|TRBJ2-3|TRBV10-3
CAISKGTSGRGTDTQYF
>20|TRBJ2-1|TRBV6-2/TRBV6-3
CASSYSRDSPAPSSYNEQFF
>21|TRBJ2-7|TRBV28
CASSLPSFRSFGTGKSYEQYF
>12|TRBJ2-7|TRBV25-1
CAPTPRTYEQYF